Included here is one TCR beta chain sequence, with context. The data derive from a study of blood T cell repertoires in COVID-19. Study details: The United States, Italy and Spain were the sources of the acute and convalescent COVID-19 samples. PBMCs, B-cell-depleted T cells, or T cells provided the cDNA or gDNA that made up the material.

Original data processing: Nucleated cell number was recorded as an estimate derived from reference gene primer amplification. Generated by immunoSEQ multiplex PCR, the TCRdb table keeps only in-frame clones and is missing some. V, J and clone size are those of that table, while D and trimming were read from the DNA. The sample lists fewer than 250,000 clones, more than 75% seen once, with roughly 4.5% in the top ten. The CDR3 runs to 15 residues. Trimming took 6 bases from V and 3 from J; bases not matched to a gene: 10. Germline CDR1 SGHRS, CDR2 YFSETQ. The rearrangement uses TRBV5-1 and TRBJ2-3, with 7 bases lining up with TRBD2. The sequence was obtained from a man over 45 with acute or convalescent COVID-19. The source material was peripheral blood. CDR3 nucleotides: TGCGCCAGCACCGGGCGGGGAGGGAGGACAGATACGCAGTATTTT. Its translation: CASTGRGGRTDTQYF.